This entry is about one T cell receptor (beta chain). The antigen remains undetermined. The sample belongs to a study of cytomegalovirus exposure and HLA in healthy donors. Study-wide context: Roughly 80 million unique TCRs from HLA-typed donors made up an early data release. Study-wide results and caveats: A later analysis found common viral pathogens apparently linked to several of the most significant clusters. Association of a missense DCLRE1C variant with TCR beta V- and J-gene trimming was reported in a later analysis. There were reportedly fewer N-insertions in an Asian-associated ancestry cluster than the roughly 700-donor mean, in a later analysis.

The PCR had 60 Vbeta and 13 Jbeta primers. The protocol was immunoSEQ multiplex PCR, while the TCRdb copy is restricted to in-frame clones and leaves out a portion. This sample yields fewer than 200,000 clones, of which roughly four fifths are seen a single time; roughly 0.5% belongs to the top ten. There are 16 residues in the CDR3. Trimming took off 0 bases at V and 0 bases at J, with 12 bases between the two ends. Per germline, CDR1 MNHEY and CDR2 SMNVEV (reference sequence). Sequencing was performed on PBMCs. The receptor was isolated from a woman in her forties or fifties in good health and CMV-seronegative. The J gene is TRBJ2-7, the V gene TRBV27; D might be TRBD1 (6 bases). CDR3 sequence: CASSLSRQGSSYEQYF. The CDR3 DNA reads TGTGCCAGCAGTTTATCGAGGCAGGGGAGCTCCTACGAGCAGTACTTC.